This entry is about one TCR beta chain. This specimen comes from a study of blood T cells in healthy people across ages. Germline CDR1 reads LGHDT; CDR2 reads YNNKEL (reference sequence). CDR3 size: 14 residues. The V end lost 1 base, the J end lost 3 bases, and 8 bases lay between the germline ends. Next came a second PCR, run for about 7 to 12 cycles, which used a sample-barcoded 5' primer along with a J-beta primer mix. TCRdb processed the 5' RACE reads anew with MiXCR; each CDR3 protein has one entry. The table includes 550,000 to 650,000 distinct CDR3 sequences, approximately 26% detected once. These data were likewise used in another study, on T cells of mothers and their children.

Material: blood. This chain uses TRBV3-1 with TRBJ2-3; D ambiguous. This clonotype was obtained from a boy aged 2 to 9 in good health. Written as DNA, the CDR3 is TGTGCCAGCAGCCAAGTCTCGGCAACAGATACGCAGTATTTT. This translates into CASSQVSATDTQYF.